The next 5 T cell receptor beta chains were all read from a single sample in a study of T-cell memory formation after mild COVID-19. A single record per CDR3 protein comes from TCRdb applying MiXCR to the 5' RACE reads. The profile shows 300,000 to 350,000 distinct CDR3 sequences, 14% of them singletons. Sequenced material: PBMCs or a T cell subset sorted from them (not recorded which). The receptor source for this set is a man aged 18 to 29 who had mild COVID-19 (a few samples of this study predate the infection). Cell type and time point are not known.

This clonotype came up many times. This chain uses TRBV5-5 with TRBJ1-1; D call uncertain. CDR1 is SGHKS, CDR2 YYEKEE, per germline (reference sequence). The CDR3 covers 14 residues. Trimming took off 1 base at V and 1 base at J, with 8 bases between the two ends. The DNA of the CDR3 is TGTGCCAGCAGCTTGCGGCCAGCGAACACTGAAGCTTTCTTT. Residues: CASSLRPANTEAFF.

This clonotype has only a few counts. The chain combines TRBV5-1 with TRBJ1-1; unclear D gene. Germline V gene data show CDR1 as SGHRS and CDR2 as YFSETQ. The CDR3 sequence is 13 residues long. Between the trimmed V and J ends, which lost 3 bases and 0 bases, there was a span of 6 bases. In nucleotides, the CDR3 is TGCGCCAGCAGCTCTGAAATGAACACTGAAGCTTTCTTT. Translating gives CASSSEMNTEAFF. Using reference TRBV5-1 and TRBJ1-1 for the parts outside the CDR3, the full variable domain is KAGVTQTPRYLIKTRGQQVTLSCSPISGHRSVSWYQQTPGQGLQFLFEYFSETQRNKGNFPGRFSGRQFSNSRSEMNVSTLELGDSALYLCASSSEMNTEAFFGQGTRLTVV.

The chain recombines TRBV20-1 with TRBJ2-7; possible D gene TRBD1, 6 bases. The V end was cut by 2 bases, the J end by 3 bases, with 20 bases between. This CDR3 is 16 amino acids long. Looked up from germline, CDR1 is DFQATT and CDR2 is SNEGSKA (reference sequence). This CDR3 reads CSARPSTLRGYYEQYF. CDR3 nucleotide sequence: TGCAGTGCTAGACCATCAACTCTGAGGGGGTACTACGAGCAGTACTTC.

In its sample, this clonotype was seen a few times. The genes are TRBV7-2 and TRBJ2-5; no reliable D call. This CDR3 region has 13 residues. Germline V gene lookup returns CDR1 SGHTA and CDR2 FQGNSA. V lost 5 bases to trimming and J lost 4 bases, with 11 bases between them. The DNA for the CDR3 is TGTGCCAGCAGCAGGCCAGGAGCAGAGACCCAGTACTTC. This gives the protein CASSRPGAETQYF. Full variable domain (missing parts from reference TRBV7-2 and TRBJ2-5): GAGVSQSPSNKVTEKGKDVELRCDPISGHTALYWYRQSLGQGLEFLIYFQGNSAPDKSGLPSDRFSAERTGGSVSTLTIQRTQQEDSAVYLCASSRPGAETQYFGPGTRLLVL.

This clonotype was found a few times. This chain connects TRBV5-1 to TRBJ2-7; 12 bases line up with TRBD2. Germline trimming cut 3 bases from V and 4 bases from J; bases unmatched to any gene: 5. This CDR3 has 15 residues. The germline V gene encodes CDR1 SGHRS and CDR2 YFSETQ. CDR3 loop: CASSSLTSGGYEQYF. CDR3 DNA sequence: TGCGCCAGCAGCTCGTTGACTAGCGGGGGTTACGAGCAGTACTTC.